These 5 T cell receptor beta chains share one sample of origin, sequenced in a study of blood T cell repertoires in COVID-19. Method: immunoSEQ multiplex PCR; TCRdb's copy keeps in-frame clones and lacks some. The repertoire holds 170,000 or so clones, with around 87% as singletons. Specimen: peripheral blood. These receptors all come from a man aged 40-55 years with active or convalescent COVID-19.

The chain uses TRBV10-3 and TRBJ2-1, with 7 positions matching TRBD2. There are 18 residues in the CDR3. V lost 2 bases, J lost 4 bases, and 14 bases stayed unmatched. CDR1 and CDR2 (germline): ENHRY, SYGVKD. CDR3 coding DNA: TGTGCCATCAGTGAGAGGGTAGGGATAGCGGGCCGATACAATGAGCAGTTCTTC. Translated: CAISERVGIAGRYNEQFF.

The rearrangement joins TRBV4-3 to TRBJ2-2, with 7 bases identical to TRBD2. The CDR3 extends over 16 amino acids. The germline V gene has CDR1 LGHNA and CDR2 YSLEER. V lost 4 bases and J lost 5; bases outside the gene matches: 10. The CDR3 loop reads CASSRAQRGVTGELFF. CDR3 DNA: TGCGCCAGCAGCCGAGCCCAGCGGGGTGTTACCGGGGAGCTGTTTTTT.

The chain carries TRBV30 and TRBJ1-5, with D possibly being TRBD1 (5 bases). CDR3 length: 17 residues. Germline V CDR1 and CDR2: GTSNPN, SVGIG (reference sequence). Trimming left V 1 base short and J 0 bases short, with 16 bases between. CDR3 sequence (DNA): TGTGCCTGGAGTGCGGGAGGGGCCAGGTATAGCAATCAGCCCCAGCATTTT. Residues: CAWSAGGARYSNQPQHF.

V usage is TRBV28 and J usage is TRBJ1-5; TRBD1 is a possible D gene (6 bases). Trimming shortened V by 7 bases and J by 5 bases, and 21 bases separated the two germline ends. CDR3 length: 16 amino acids. Germline CDR1 and CDR2: MDHEN and SYDVKM. The CDR3 is CASNIPDRKSDQPQHF. CDR3 bases: TGTGCCAGCAATATTCCAGACAGGAAAAGCGATCAGCCCCAGCATTTT.

This clone was picked up one time. This sequence joins TRBV29-1 and TRBJ1-5; 8 bases are shared with TRBD1. CDR1 and CDR2 (germline): SQVTM, ANQGSEA. The CDR3 is made up of 14 amino acids. V dropped 5 bases and J dropped 6; count of bases not matched to a gene: 9. The CDR3 spells CSVRTGTGTQPQHF. The CDR3 DNA reads as TGCAGCGTTCGGACCGGGACAGGTACTCAGCCCCAGCATTTT.